This T cell receptor (beta chain) was recorded in a study of T cells in Graves' hyperthyroidism and ophthalmopathy. This clonotype was found many times. Its antigen remains unidentified. A much larger clone differs from this one at a single base, so this may be a read error. The source material, RNA transcripts, was used to amplify TCR beta CDR3 regions. HTBI primers were used for first-round RT-PCR of the TCR CDR3. TCRdb re-called the multiplex PCR reads through MiXCR, storing one row per CDR3 protein. The top ten hold roughly a tenth of the sample, which has about 52,000 distinct CDR3 sequences, around half seen once. Study conclusions and caveats: Ophthalmopathy, as predicted by the model, came a median 6.5 months after the prediction. Classification by a 13 V-J model distinguished ophthalmopathy from stable hyperthyroidism.

Uncontrolled infection, other autoimmune disease, pregnancy or lactation excluded patients. Clinical symptoms, serum thyroxine and TRAb, thyroid ultrasound and orbital computed tomography were used for the diagnoses. The sequenced sample was blood. The TCR sequence derives from a woman aged 45-59 years with Graves' ophthalmopathy.

The CDR3 here is CASSRAGVRELFF. DNA for the CDR3: TGTGCCAGTAGTAGGGCGGGGGTAAGGGAGCTGTTTTTT. This chain connects TRBV19 to TRBJ2-2; 7 bases agree with TRBD2. The germline gives CDR1 LNHDA, CDR2 SQIVND (reference sequence). This CDR3 is built from 13 residues. The J segment lost 9 bases and the V segment lost 4 bases, leaving 5 bases of the junction unmatched.